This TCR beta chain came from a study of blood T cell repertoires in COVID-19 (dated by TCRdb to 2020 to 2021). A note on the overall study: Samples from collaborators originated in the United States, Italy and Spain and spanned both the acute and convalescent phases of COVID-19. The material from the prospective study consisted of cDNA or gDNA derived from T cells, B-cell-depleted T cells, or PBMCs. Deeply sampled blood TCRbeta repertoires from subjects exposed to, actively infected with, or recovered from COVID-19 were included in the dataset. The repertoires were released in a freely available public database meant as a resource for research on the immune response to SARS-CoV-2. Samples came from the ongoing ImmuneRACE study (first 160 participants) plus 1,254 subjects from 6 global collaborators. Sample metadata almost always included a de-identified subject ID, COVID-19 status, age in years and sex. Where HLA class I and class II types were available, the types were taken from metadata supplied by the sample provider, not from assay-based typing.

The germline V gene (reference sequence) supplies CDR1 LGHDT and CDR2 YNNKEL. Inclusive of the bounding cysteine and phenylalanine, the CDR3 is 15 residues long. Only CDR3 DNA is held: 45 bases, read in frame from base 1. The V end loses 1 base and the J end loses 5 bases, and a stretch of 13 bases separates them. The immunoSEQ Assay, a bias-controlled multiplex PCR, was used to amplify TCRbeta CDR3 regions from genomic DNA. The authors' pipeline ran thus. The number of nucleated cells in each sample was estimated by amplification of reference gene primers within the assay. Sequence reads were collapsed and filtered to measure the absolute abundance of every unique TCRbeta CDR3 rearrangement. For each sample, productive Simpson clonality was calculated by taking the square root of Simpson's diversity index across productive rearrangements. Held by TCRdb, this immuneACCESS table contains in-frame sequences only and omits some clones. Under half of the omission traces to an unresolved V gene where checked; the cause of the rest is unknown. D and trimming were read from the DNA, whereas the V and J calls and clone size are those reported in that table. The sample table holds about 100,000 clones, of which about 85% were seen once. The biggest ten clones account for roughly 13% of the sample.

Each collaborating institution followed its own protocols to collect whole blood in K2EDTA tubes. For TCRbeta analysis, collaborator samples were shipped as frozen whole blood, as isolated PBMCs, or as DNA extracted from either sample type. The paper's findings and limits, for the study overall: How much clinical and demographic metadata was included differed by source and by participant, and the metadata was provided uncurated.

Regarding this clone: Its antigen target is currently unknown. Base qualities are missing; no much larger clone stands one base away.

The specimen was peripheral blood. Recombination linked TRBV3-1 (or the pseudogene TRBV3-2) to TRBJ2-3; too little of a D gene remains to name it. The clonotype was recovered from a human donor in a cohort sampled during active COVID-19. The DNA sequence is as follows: TGTGCCAGCAGCCAAGTCTTTTTTCGAGGAGATACGCAGTATTTT. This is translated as CASSQVFFRGDTQYF.